One T cell receptor beta chain is described in this entry. Its specificity is not known. These data belong to a study of shared clonotypes between healthy human individuals. Regarding the study as a whole: Among the subsets, naive ones generally showed larger estimated richness than memory ones.

Donors, healthy HIV-negative adults, lacked recent acute infections or vaccinations. Only in-frame clones appear in the TCRdb table, and some are missing; sequencing was by immunoSEQ multiplex PCR. The data hold 600,000 to 750,000 clones, with around 72% observed a single time. Sequenced material: memory CD4+ T cells sorted from blood. Noted subset: CD45RA-negative fraction. This TCR was recovered from a woman in her 30s in good health.

CDR3 amino acids: CAWSLGQGIAGELFF. CDR3 sequence (DNA): TGTGCCTGGAGTTTAGGACAGGGCATCGCCGGGGAGCTGTTTTTT. This chain uses TRBV30 with TRBJ2-2; 8 bases map to TRBD1. Germline V CDR1 and CDR2: GTSNPN, SVGIG (reference sequence). Unmatched junction bases numbered 8, after V lost 2 bases and J lost 6 bases. The CDR3 totals 15 residues.